Listed below are T cell receptor beta chains from one sample, sequenced in a study of T cells after yellow fever vaccination. Each CDR3 protein gets one entry after TCRdb re-called the 5' RACE reads with MiXCR. Of 360,000 or so distinct CDR3 sequences listed, 9.5% to 13% are singletons. The input for sequencing was PBMCs, taken on the day of the first yellow fever vaccination. The receptors here all came from a man aged 18-30 years who received the YFV17D yellow fever vaccine. CDR3s include the opening cysteine and the closing phenylalanine or tryptophan. A D gene is named only where the DNA matches it firmly. Size is omitted from some rows. Given values are once, few, many or a class for expanded clones.

>-|-|TRBV6-1|TRBJ1-4
TGTGCCAGCAGTGAGGCGGCAACTAATGAAAAACTGTTTTTT
CASSEAATNEKLFF
>-|few|TRBV7-2|TRBJ2-1
TGTGCCAGCAGCTTAAAGGGACTCTCAGGGGAGCAGTTCTTC
CASSLKGLSGEQFF
>-|few|TRBV30|TRBJ2-2
TGTGCGGTCCTCGGTTCTTCCGGGGAGCTGTTTTTT
CAVLGSSGELFF
>TRBD1|few|TRBV5-1|TRBJ2-2
TGCGCCAGCAGCCCGGCTTTTGGACAGGGGGGTACCGGGGAGCTGTTTTTT
CASSPAFGQGGTGELFF
>TRBD1|few|TRBV7-9|TRBJ2-5
TGTGCCAGCAGCTTGGGACAGCCTAGCGAGACCCAGTACTTC
CASSLGQPSETQYF
>-|few|TRBV11-1|TRBJ2-7
TGTGCCAGCAGCTTCATGGGCTACGAGCAGTACTTC
CASSFMGYEQYF
>TRBD1|once|TRBV27|TRBJ2-7
TGTGCCAGCAGTCTGGCTGGGACAGGGAAGGGCGAGCAGTACTTC
CASSLAGTGKGEQYF
>TRBD1|-|TRBV29-1|TRBJ1-1
TGCAGCGTGGGACAGGGCCCGACCTCTGAAGCTTTCTTT
CSVGQGPTSEAFF
>TRBD2|-|TRBV2|TRBJ2-1
TGTGCCAGCAGTGAGCGTCTAGCGGGGGGTTTTTACAATGAGCAGTTCTTC
CASSERLAGGFYNEQFF
>-|-|TRBV5-8|TRBJ1-2
TGTGCCAGCAGCAACTCCGGGAACTATGGCTACACCTTC
CASSNSGNYGYTF
>-|many|TRBV7-8|TRBJ1-4
TGTGCCAGCAGCTCCTCGGATGCAACTTACGAAAAACTGTTTTTT
CASSSSDATYEKLFF
>-|-|TRBV23-1|TRBJ2-7
TGCGCCAGCACCCCACCGGGGAGGTCTAACGAGCAGTACTTC
CASTPPGRSNEQYF
>-|-|TRBV7-9|TRBJ1-1
TGTGCCAGCAGCGGACTGGGCCTTCGGGGGGCTGAAGCTTTCTTT
CASSGLGLRGAEAFF
>-|-|TRBV7-2|TRBJ2-1
TGTGCCAGCAGCTTAGGGGGCTGGACCTACAATGAGCAGTTCTTC
CASSLGGWTYNEQFF
>TRBD2|-|TRBV4-1|TRBJ2-7
TGCGCCAGCAGCGGTGGGACTACCTCATCCTACGAGCAGTACTTC
CASSGGTTSSYEQYF
>-|few|TRBV10-2|TRBJ1-3
TGCGCCAGCAGTGGAGGGTCTGGAAACACCATATATTTT
CASSGGSGNTIYF
>TRBD1|-|TRBV19|TRBJ2-7
TGTGCCAGTGGTGGACAGGCTTCCTACGAGCAGTACTTC
CASGGQASYEQYF
>TRBD2|-|TRBV5-1|TRBJ2-3
TGCGCCAGCAGCCTGGGACTAGCGGGGCCTAGCACAGATACGCAGTATTTT
CASSLGLAGPSTDTQYF
>-|few|TRBV6-5|TRBJ2-1
TGTGCCAGCAGTTACCGGGACACCCTTGGGGAGCAGTTCTTC
CASSYRDTLGEQFF
>TRBD2|-|TRBV29-1|TRBJ2-5
TGCAGCGTTGAGTTTAGCGGGGGCCAAGAGACCCAGTACTTC
CSVEFSGGQETQYF
>-|-|TRBV10-3|TRBJ2-7
TGTGCCATCAGTGAGTCGAGCGGACGTCCTGCCGAGCAGTACTTC
CAISESSGRPAEQYF
>-|-|TRBV15|TRBJ1-5
TGTGCCACCAGCGAAAGGTTCCCCCAGCCCCAGCATTTT
CATSERFPQPQHF
>-|many|TRBV7-3|TRBJ2-5
TGTGCCAGCAGTCAAGGGGGGGGCCTCCAAGAGACCCAGTACTTC
CASSQGGGLQETQYF
>TRBD2|-|TRBV4-1|TRBJ2-2
TGCGCCAGCAGCCAAGGGCGGGGGGCCAACACCGGGGAGCTGTTTTTT
CASSQGRGANTGELFF
>-|many|TRBV18|TRBJ2-5
TGTGCCAGCTCACCAGGGGTTCAGCAAGAGACCCAGTACTTC
CASSPGVQQETQYF
>-|many|TRBV6-1|TRBJ2-3
TGTGCCAGCAGTGAAGCGGGCCCGCCCCAGTATTTT
CASSEAGPPQYF
>-|-|TRBV5-4|TRBJ2-3
TGTGCCAGCAGCTTGGTTAGCGGCACAGATACGCAGTATTTT
CASSLVSGTDTQYF
>-|-|TRBV11-2|TRBJ1-3
TGTGCCAGCGGACTTGGACTAGCCTCTGGAAACACCATATATTTT
CASGLGLASGNTIYF
>TRBD2|few|TRBV11-2|TRBJ2-5
TGTGCCAGCAGCACGTATCCGGGACTAGCGGACCAAGAGACCCAGTACTTC
CASSTYPGLADQETQYF
>-|few|TRBV3-1|TRBJ2-5
TGTGCCAGCAGCCCCCGGGACATCGGGGAGACCCAGTACTTC
CASSPRDIGETQYF
>TRBD2|few|TRBV7-2|TRBJ2-3
TGTGCCAGCAGCTTAGTCGGACTAGCGGGGGATACGCAGTATTTT
CASSLVGLAGDTQYF
>-|few|TRBV5-5|TRBJ2-5
TGTGCCAGCAGCTGGGGCTGGGAAGAGACCCAGTACTTC
CASSWGWEETQYF
>-|few|TRBV28|TRBJ2-1
TGTGCCAGCAGAGGGGATATTTACAATGAGCAGTTCTTC
CASRGDIYNEQFF
>-|few|TRBV12-3/TRBV12-4|TRBJ1-1
TGTGCTTCGGGCGGGGACACTGAAGCTTTCTTT
CASGGDTEAFF
>-|-|TRBV12-3/TRBV12-4|TRBJ2-2
TGTGCCAGCAGTTCCCCCTTTATCGGGGAGCTGTTTTTT
CASSSPFIGELFF
>-|many|TRBV12-3/TRBV12-4|TRBJ1-6
TGTGCCAGCAGTTTATCAGTGGCGGGGTCAGAATCACCCCTCCACTTT
CASSLSVAGSESPLHF
>TRBD1|-|TRBV12-3/TRBV12-4|TRBJ2-5
TGTGCCAGCAGGCGACAGGGAGAGACCCAGTACTTC
CASRRQGETQYF
>-|-|TRBV5-1|TRBJ1-2
TGCGCCAGCAGCTTGCAGGGGCCCGACCTCTATGGCTACACCTTC
CASSLQGPDLYGYTF
>TRBD2|few|TRBV18|TRBJ2-1
TGTGCCAGCTCACCCATGACTAGCCCTGCCAATGAGCAGTTCTTC
CASSPMTSPANEQFF
>-|once|TRBV21-1|TRBJ1-4
TGTGCCAGCAGCAAAACAGGGTTCTGTGAAAAACTGTTTTTT
CASSKTGFCEKLFF
>-|many|TRBV27|TRBJ1-3
TGTGCCAGCAGTTTATTACCAGGTCTCAGCACCATATATTTT
CASSLLPGLSTIYF
>TRBD2|-|TRBV5-6|TRBJ2-1
TGTGCCAGCAGCTTGTTTGAACTAGCGGTTTTAAGCTCCTACAATGAGCAGTTCTTC
CASSLFELAVLSSYNEQFF
>-|few|TRBV5-4|TRBJ1-2
TGTGCCAGCAGCCCCGACAGGAATCATGGCTACACCTTC
CASSPDRNHGYTF
>TRBD1|few|TRBV7-9|TRBJ2-5
TGTGCCAGCAGCCCGCGACAGGGGACTGTGCCGGAGACCCAGTACTTC
CASSPRQGTVPETQYF
>TRBD1|-|TRBV4-3|TRBJ1-2
TGCGCCAGCAGCCAGGAACGGACAGGAACAAATAACTATGGCTACACCTTC
CASSQERTGTNNYGYTF
>-|-|TRBV6-4|TRBJ2-1
TGTGCCAGCAGTGACTCGGTGAATGAGCAGTTCTTC
CASSDSVNEQFF
>-|-|TRBV6-2/TRBV6-3|TRBJ2-4
TGTGCCAGCAGCCACGGCCGGGGTGTCAAAAACATTCAGTACTTC
CASSHGRGVKNIQYF
>TRBD2|few|TRBV7-3|TRBJ2-1
TGTGCCAGCAGTCCCGGGACTAGTTTTATCAATGAGCAGTTCTTC
CASSPGTSFINEQFF
>-|few|TRBV19|TRBJ1-1
TGTGCCAGTATATCCCCGGGGAGAAAAGCTTTCTTT
CASISPGRKAFF
>-|many|TRBV11-1|TRBJ1-2
TGTGCCAGCAGCCCATCGGGCTTTAAACACAGAGCTAACTATGGCTACACCTTC
CASSPSGFKHRANYGYTF